One and the same sample provided the 15 T cell receptor beta chains below, sequenced in a study of shared clonotypes between healthy human individuals. Sequencing used immunoSEQ multiplex PCR; TCRdb keeps in-frame clones, though not all of them. The table includes 2,500,000 or so clones, roughly 93% detected once. Input material: naive CD4+ T cells from PBMCs. The subset was: CD45RA+ positively selected. Receptor source: a man between 18 and 35 years old in good health. Some clones in this sample may be carry-over from other donors' samples.

The V call is TRBV5-5, the J call TRBJ1-2; 11 bases are a match to TRBD1. Looked up from germline, CDR1 is SGHKS and CDR2 is YYEKEE (reference sequence). CDR3 length equals 13 residues. V shed 1 base and J 13 bases; nucleotides not matched to a gene: 6. CDR3 DNA: TGTGCCAGCAGCTTGTGGGGACAGGGGGACTCCACCTTC. It codes for CASSLWGQGDSTF.

This chain uses TRBV11-2 with TRBJ1-5; 10 nucleotides match TRBD1. The germline CDR1 and CDR2 sequences are SGHAT and FQNNGV. V was pared by 5 bases and J by 5 bases, with 6 bases of the junction left unmatched. This CDR3 has 15 amino acids. For the CDR3, the DNA is TGTGCCAGCAGCCCGAGGACAGGGGGTGATCAGCCCCAGCATTTT. It yields the protein CASSPRTGGDQPQHF.

The rearrangement links TRBV19 to TRBJ2-7; 10 nucleotides line up with TRBD2. J gave up 2 bases and V 5 bases, and 9 bases lay outside the gene matches. The CDR3 covers 16 residues. From germline, CDR1 is LNHDA and CDR2 SQIVND (reference sequence). The CDR3 DNA sequence: TGTGCCAGTAGTTCCTCCGGACTAGCGGTGACCTACGAGCAGTACTTC. Protein: CASSSSGLAVTYEQYF.

The V gene is TRBV7-8, the J gene TRBJ2-7; D may match TRBD1 or TRBD2 (6 bases each). The CDR3 is 14 residues long. Germline CDR1 and CDR2: SGHVS and FQNEAQ. Trimming removed 5 bases from V and 2 bases from J, with 13 bases in between. The CDR3 DNA sequence: TGTGCCAGCAGCCCGTGGGGGGCGGCCTACGAGCAGTACTTC. It is translated as CASSPWGAAYEQYF.

This clone was picked up one time. This chain joins TRBV5-6 and TRBJ1-4; 8 bases are shared with TRBD1. Germline CDR1 reads SGHDT; CDR2 reads YYEEEE. This CDR3 spans 14 amino acids. V lost 1 base and J lost 8; bases outside the gene matches: 4. The CDR3 loop reads CASSLRTGYEKLFF. As DNA, the CDR3 is TGTGCCAGCAGCTTGCGGACAGGGTACGAAAAACTGTTTTTT.

V usage is TRBV7-6 and J usage is TRBJ2-7; possibly TRBD2 for D (6 bases). CDR1 is SGHVS, CDR2 FNYEAQ, per germline. Trimming left V 1 base short and J 6 bases short, with 16 bases between. This CDR3 is built from 15 residues. This CDR3 is CASSLDGRAPAEQYF. The CDR3 DNA reads TGTGCCAGCAGCTTAGACGGGAGAGCCCCGGCCGAGCAGTACTTC.

This clone has just one count. The V call is TRBV7-3, the J call TRBJ2-5, with 7 positions matching TRBD2. The germline gives CDR1 SGHTA, CDR2 FQGTGA. With V trimmed by 2 bases and J by 1 base, 4 bases remained unmatched. The CDR3 loop spans 15 amino acids. The CDR3 nucleotides read TGTGCCAGCAGCTTAGCGGGAGCCTCCCAAGAGACCCAGTACTTC. Translation: CASSLAGASQETQYF.

The gene calls are TRBV5-1 and TRBJ1-4; D remains unclear. V lost 0 bases, J lost 8 bases, and 11 bases lay in between. This CDR3 spans 14 amino acids. Germline V gene lookup returns CDR1 SGHRS and CDR2 YFSETQ. The CDR3 DNA sequence: TGCGCCAGCAGCTTGGGGCAGGTAGCGGAAAAACTGTTTTTT. This codes for CASSLGQVAEKLFF.

This chain uses TRBV4-2 with TRBJ1-5; D gene uncertain. Germline V CDR1 and CDR2: LGHNA, YNFKEQ. This CDR3 is built from 16 residues. V was pared by 4 bases and J by 3 bases, with 16 bases between. The CDR3 DNA reads as TGTGCCAGCAGCCCCCGGAGGGTGGCGGTCAATCAGCCCCAGCATTTT. It translates to CASSPRRVAVNQPQHF.

This clone was observed once. The chain employs TRBV28 and TRBJ1-5; 9 bases match TRBD1. The V segment lost 6 bases and the J segment 7 bases; nucleotides outside the gene matches: 7. Germline CDR1 and CDR2: MDHEN and SYDVKM. CDR3 size: 14 residues. The CDR3 is CASSSQGARQPQHF. CDR3 DNA: TGTGCCAGCAGCTCACAGGGGGCGAGGCAGCCCCAGCATTTT.

This chain connects TRBV5-4 to TRBJ2-7, with unresolved D. Germline values: CDR1 SGHNT, CDR2 YYREEE (reference sequence). V gave up 4 bases and J gave up 3 bases, with 11 bases separating them. The CDR3 has 13 amino acids. As DNA, the CDR3 is TGTGCCAGCAGCGTGGGTAGAATCTACGAGCAGTACTTC. This translates into CASSVGRIYEQYF.

The chain uses TRBV6-5 and TRBJ1-6, with 7 bases identical to TRBD1. The CDR3 is made up of 14 amino acids. The junction had 2 bases not matched to a gene; V was cut back by 2 bases and J by 7 bases. Germline loops: CDR1 MNHEY, CDR2 SVGAGI. The CDR3 protein is CASSYVTGNSPLHF. CDR3 bases: TGTGCCAGCAGTTACGTGACAGGGAATTCACCCCTCCACTTT.

The V and J genes are TRBV19 and TRBJ2-7; D ambiguous. Germline V CDR1 and CDR2: LNHDA, SQIVND (reference sequence). Trimming shortened V by 5 bases and J by 0 bases, and 11 bases separated the two germline ends. The CDR3 sequence is 14 residues long. CDR3 region: CASSLRGTSYEQYF. CDR3 in DNA: TGTGCCAGTAGTCTCCGCGGAACCTCCTACGAGCAGTACTTC.

This rearrangement joins TRBV5-5 to TRBJ2-7, with 10 nucleotides matching TRBD1. Germline CDR1 is SGHKS and CDR2 is YYEKEE (reference sequence). This CDR3 has 15 amino acids. The ends lost 0 bases at V and 7 bases at J; junction bases unmatched: 7. The CDR3, as DNA: TGTGCCAGCAGCTTGGCCGGGACAGGGGTTGGGGAGCAGTACTTC. It translates to CASSLAGTGVGEQYF.

The chain combines TRBV27 with TRBJ2-7; D call uncertain. V was shortened by 3 bases and J by 1 base, with 16 bases between the two germline ends. Germline V gene data show CDR1 as MNHEY and CDR2 as SMNVEV (reference sequence). This CDR3 comprises 16 residues. CDR3 bases: TGTGCCAGCAGTTTCAACCATAAGACGGGTTCCTACGAGCAGTACTTC. Protein sequence: CASSFNHKTGSYEQYF.